This T cell receptor (beta chain) was profiled in a study of blood T cell repertoires in COVID-19. Assay used: immunoSEQ multiplex PCR; TCRdb lists only in-frame clones, some missing. The sample carries approximately 46,000 clones, less than 85% recorded once. The sequencing sample was made of peripheral blood. The sequence derives from a human donor in a cohort sampled during active COVID-19.

The DNA of the CDR3 is TGTGCCAGCAGTTTTAACAGTGGAAACACCATATATTTT. Translated, it gives CASSFNSGNTIYF. The genes are TRBV27 and TRBJ1-3; D not certain. CDR3 length: 13 residues. The germline gives CDR1 MNHEY, CDR2 SMNVEV (reference sequence). The V and J ends lost 3 bases and 3 bases respectively, with 6 bases between them.